What follows describes a single T cell receptor (beta chain). The sample belongs to a study of T cell changes during pregnancy in multiple sclerosis. Trimming took 5 bases from V and 6 from J, leaving 13 bases between them. Germline CDR1 is MNHNY and CDR2 is SVGAGI (reference sequence). This CDR3 region has 14 residues. The method was immunoSEQ multiplex PCR; TCRdb's version includes in-frame clones alone and lacks a portion of them. The table includes about 70,000 clones, approximately 94% detected once. This chain joins TRBV6-6 and TRBJ2-2, with D perhaps TRBD1 (5 bases). The sequence was obtained from a female donor with multiple sclerosis, enrolled in a pregnancy study. The material sequenced was peripheral blood, taken in the third trimester of pregnancy. CDR3 sequence (DNA): TGTGCCAGCAGTACCGGACATATCGCCGGGGAGCTGTTTTTT. Its protein is CASSTGHIAGELFF.